This entry lists 28 T cell receptor beta chains sequenced from one sample in a study of shared clonotypes between healthy human individuals. The repertoire was sequenced with immunoSEQ multiplex PCR; TCRdb's copy has only in-frame clones and lacks some. The table records about a million clones, 77% of them present only once. Material for sequencing was memory CD4+ T cells from PBMCs. The subset denotes: CD45RA-negative fraction. These receptors all stem from a man aged 18 to 30 in good health. Some clones in this sample may be carry-over from other donors' samples.

This chain joins TRBV6-1 and TRBJ1-2, with no clear D. CDR3 length equals 16 residues. Germline V gives CDR1 MNHNS, CDR2 SASEGT. Trimming took off 4 bases at V and 5 bases at J, with 20 bases between the two ends. This chain's CDR3 is CASSVPSEGRKYGYTF. The CDR3 bases are TGTGCCAGCAGTGTCCCCTCGGAGGGTCGTAAGTATGGCTACACCTTC.

V is TRBV5-8 and J is TRBJ2-3, with TRBD2 as a possible D gene (6 bases). V shed 2 bases and J shed 6 bases, with 13 bases lying between them. This CDR3 has 14 amino acids. Germline-derived CDR1 and CDR2 are SGHTS and YDEGEE. CDR3 protein: CASSFTGSLDTQYF. The CDR3 DNA reads TGTGCCAGCAGCTTCACCGGGAGTCTCGATACGCAGTATTTT. The full variable domain, in which reference TRBV5-8 and TRBJ2-3 provide the parts outside the CDR3, is EAGVTQSPTHLIKTRGQQATLRCSPISGHTSVYWYQQALGLGLQFLLWYDEGEERNRGNFPPRFSGRQFPNYSSELNVNALELEDSALYLCASSFTGSLDTQYFGPGTRLTVL.

Details on this clone: This CDR3 is also generated by other DNA sequences in the sample. The chain recombines TRBV6-6 with TRBJ2-7; D is unclear. Germline assignment: CDR1 MNHNY and CDR2 SVGAGI (reference sequence). CDR3 length: 11 residues. Trimming stripped 5 bases from V and 2 bases from J, with 4 bases between. The CDR3 loop reads CASSPAYEQYF. CDR3 coding DNA: TGTGCCAGCAGTCCAGCCTACGAGCAGTACTTC.

The chain links TRBV19 to TRBJ2-2; perhaps TRBD2 as D (5 bases). CDR1 and CDR2 (germline): LNHDA, SQIVND (reference sequence). The CDR3 length is 14 residues. V was pared by 5 bases and J by 5 bases, with 12 bases between. CDR3 in amino acids: CASSPVGGTGELFF. Written as DNA, the CDR3 is TGTGCCAGTAGTCCGGTCGGCGGGACCGGGGAGCTGTTTTTT.

V usage is TRBV7-6 and J usage is TRBJ2-1; 7 bases match TRBD2. Trimming took 5 bases from V and 0 from J; bases not matched to a gene: 10. The germline V gene has CDR1 SGHVS and CDR2 FNYEAQ. The CDR3 has 17 residues. The CDR3 region is CASSPKVGGSSYNEQFF. CDR3 DNA: TGTGCCAGCAGCCCCAAGGTCGGCGGGAGCTCCTACAATGAGCAGTTCTTC.

This rearrangement joins TRBV7-3 to TRBJ2-3; D might be TRBD1 (7 bases). V was shortened by 5 bases and J by 6 bases, with 24 bases between the two germline ends. The germline V gene has CDR1 SGHTA and CDR2 FQGTGA. This CDR3 region has 17 residues. CDR3 DNA: TGTGCCAGCAGCCCGGGGGACAGCGCACCTGTTCGGGATACGCAGTATTTT. Its translation: CASSPGDSAPVRDTQYF.

A note on this clone: A far more abundant clone sits one base away, making this likely a read error. The chain links TRBV18 to TRBJ1-2, with no clear D. In germline, CDR1 is KGHSH, CDR2 LQKENI. The CDR3 extends over 12 amino acids. CDR3 in amino acids: CTSSPPDYGYTF. The CDR3 nucleotides read TGTACCAGCTCACCACCAGACTATGGCTACACCTTC.

The chain has TRBV5-1 and TRBJ2-7, with D possibly TRBD1 on 6 matching bases. The germline CDR1 and CDR2 sequences are SGHRS and YFSETQ. V lost 1 base to trimming and J lost 3 bases, with 14 bases between them. The CDR3 loop spans 15 amino acids. The CDR3 here is CASSLLDGRGYEQYF. CDR3 bases: TGCGCCAGCAGCTTGTTGGATGGCAGGGGCTACGAGCAGTACTTC.

The table lists this clone with a few counts. The rearrangement links TRBV6-5 to TRBJ2-3; 7 bases agree with TRBD2. Germline V CDR1 and CDR2: MNHEY, SVGAGI. The V and J ends lost 6 bases and 4 bases, in that order; junction bases with no gene match: 7. The CDR3 consists of 14 residues. Written as DNA, the CDR3 is TGTGCCAGCAGCCGCGGGAGCAGGTCAGATACGCAGTATTTT. Encoded protein: CASSRGSRSDTQYF.

The genes are TRBV29-1 and TRBJ1-1; a possible D gene is TRBD1 (5 bases). Germline assignment: CDR1 SQVTM and CDR2 ANQGSEA. V was clipped by 0 bases and J by 2 bases, with 7 bases between them. This CDR3 region has 13 residues. The CDR3 coding sequence is TGCAGCGTTGAAGAGACAGAAAACACTGAAGCTTTCTTT. Amino acids: CSVEETENTEAFF.

The chain employs TRBV30 and TRBJ2-5; TRBD2 might be the D (6 bases). Per the germline V gene, CDR1 is GTSNPN and CDR2 is SVGIG (reference sequence). Deletions cut 4 bases from V and 5 bases from J, with 14 bases between. The CDR3 is made up of 13 amino acids. The chain's CDR3 is CAWTVGGVETQYF. CDR3 nucleotides: TGTGCCTGGACCGTCGGAGGGGTTGAGACCCAGTACTTC.

This rearrangement joins TRBV11-2 to TRBJ2-2; D is ambiguous. The CDR3 length is 17 residues. Germline V gene sequence: CDR1 SGHAT, CDR2 FQNNGV. V was trimmed by 1 base and J by 2 bases, leaving 14 bases between them. The CDR3 sequence is CASSLVLSAANTGELFF. The CDR3 DNA reads TGTGCCAGCAGCTTAGTATTATCGGCCGCCAACACCGGGGAGCTGTTTTTT.

This sequence joins TRBV19 and TRBJ2-7, with 7 bases matching TRBD2. Germline loops: CDR1 LNHDA, CDR2 SQIVND (reference sequence). The CDR3 runs 14 residues. V trimming: 7 bases; J trimming: 0 bases; junction bases outside the gene matches: 6. For the CDR3, the DNA is TGTGCCAGTATCAGCGGGGACTACTCCTACGAGCAGTACTTC. As protein: CASISGDYSYEQYF.

This CDR3 reads CASSLGGAGAGELFF. The CDR3 region has the DNA TGTGCCAGCAGCTTAGGTGGCGCGGGAGCCGGGGAGCTGTTTTTT. V usage is TRBV13 and J usage is TRBJ2-2; 7 bases fit TRBD2. The CDR3 covers 15 residues. With V trimmed by 0 bases and J by 6 bases, 4 bases remained unmatched. CDR1 PRHDT and CDR2 FYEKMQ come from the germline V gene (reference sequence).

V and J are TRBV28 and TRBJ2-6; 11 nucleotides agree with TRBD1. The CDR3 is 17 amino acids. Germline V gives CDR1 MDHEN, CDR2 SYDVKM. Trimming removed 6 bases from V and 2 bases from J; junction bases left unmatched: 6. CDR3 residues: CASSPGQGEAGANVLTF. The CDR3 DNA sequence: TGTGCCAGCAGCCCGGGACAGGGGGAAGCTGGGGCCAACGTCCTGACTTTC.

The chain combines TRBV5-6 with TRBJ2-3; 12 bases are a match to TRBD2. CDR1 is SGHDT and CDR2 is YYEEEE in the germline V gene. J was trimmed by 6 bases and V by 9 bases; bases with no gene match: 8. The length of the CDR3 is 14 residues. The CDR3 bases are TGTGCCACCTCTAGCGGGAGGGCCTGGGATACGCAGTATTTT. Residues: CATSSGRAWDTQYF.

The J gene is TRBJ2-3, the V gene TRBV2, with D perhaps TRBD1 (6 bases). Germline V lookup: CDR1 SNHLY, CDR2 FYNNEI. This CDR3 region has 13 residues. V lost 7 bases to trimming and J lost 1 base, with 9 bases between them. In DNA, the CDR3 is TGTGCCAGCAACCGACAGGGCACAGATACGCAGTATTTT. Amino acids: CASNRQGTDTQYF.

The chain uses TRBV2 and TRBJ1-1; 8 bases agree with TRBD1. CDR3 size: 14 residues. Germline V CDR1 and CDR2: SNHLY, FYNNEI. After removal of 6 bases from V and 3 bases from J, the junction contained 6 bases not matched to a gene. The CDR3 DNA sequence: TGTGCCAGCAGCCTACAGGGGGGGTACACTGAAGCTTTCTTT. Translating it yields CASSLQGGYTEAFF.

The chain combines TRBV14 with TRBJ2-2; 7 nucleotides match TRBD1. V trimming: 2 bases; J trimming: 5 bases; junction bases outside the gene matches: 5. The germline gives CDR1 SGHDN, CDR2 FVKESK. The CDR3 consists of 15 residues. CDR3 loop: CASSQQGVVTGELFF. DNA for the CDR3: TGTGCCAGCAGCCAACAGGGGGTCGTGACCGGGGAGCTGTTTTTT.

The chain joins TRBV28 to TRBJ2-7; D may be TRBD2 (6 bases). The V and J ends lost 9 bases and 0 bases respectively, with 9 bases between them. Germline lookup yields CDR1 MDHEN and CDR2 SYDVKM. The CDR3 spans 12 residues. The CDR3 bases are TGTGCCAGTTGCGGGATCTCCTACGAGCAGTACTTC. Amino acid sequence: CASCGISYEQYF.

The rearrangement links TRBV7-2 to TRBJ1-1; D possibly corresponds to TRBD1 (5 bases). The CDR3 is 13 residues long. Per germline, CDR1 SGHTA and CDR2 FQGNSA. V lost 5 bases and J 5 bases, leaving 12 bases between the germline ends. The CDR3 DNA reads TGTGCCAGCAGCACGGCAGGGCGGACTGAAGCTTTCTTT. Its protein product is CASSTAGRTEAFF. Filled out from reference TRBV7-2 and TRBJ1-1, the complete variable domain reads GAGVSQSPSNKVTEKGKDVELRCDPISGHTALYWYRQSLGQGLEFLIYFQGNSAPDKSGLPSDRFSAERTGGSVSTLTIQRTQQEDSAVYLCASSTAGRTEAFFGQGTRLTVV.

The rearrangement links TRBV18 to TRBJ2-7, with a weak D call TRBD1 (6 bases). V was clipped by 5 bases and J by 0 bases, with 11 bases between them. This CDR3 region has 14 residues. Per germline, CDR1 KGHSH and CDR2 LQKENI. The CDR3 DNA follows: TGTGCCAGCTCATCTCGGACAGACTCCTACGAGCAGTACTTC. It is translated as CASSSRTDSYEQYF.

The rearrangement joins TRBV5-5 to TRBJ2-7; D possibly uses TRBD1 or TRBD2 (5 bases each). The ends were cut back, 4 bases at V and 3 bases at J, with 20 bases in the middle. The CDR3 runs to 16 residues. Germline lookup yields CDR1 SGHKS and CDR2 YYEKEE (reference sequence). The CDR3 DNA reads TGTGCCAGCAGCCGGGGACCGGGACGGTCGAACTACGAGCAGTACTTC. Translated, it gives CASSRGPGRSNYEQYF.

The chain carries TRBV6-6 and TRBJ2-7; no firm D call. Germline assignment: CDR1 MNHNY and CDR2 SVGAGI (reference sequence). Trimming removed 0 bases at V and 7 bases at J, with 13 bases between. The CDR3 sequence is 14 residues long. CDR3 nucleotide sequence: TGTGCCAGCAGTTACTCAGGGTGGGGTGAGGAGCAGTACTTC. Translation gives CASSYSGWGEEQYF.

For this clone: The sample has other DNA sequences that encode this CDR3 too. The chain has TRBV27 and TRBJ2-2; D possibly uses TRBD1 or TRBD2 (5 bases each). Germline assignment: CDR1 MNHEY and CDR2 SMNVEV (reference sequence). This CDR3 is built from 16 residues. Deletions cut 0 bases from V and 2 bases from J, with 10 bases between. The CDR3 DNA sequence: TGTGCCAGCAGTTTATCATCAGGGACCAACACCGGGGAGCTGTTTTTT. Translating gives CASSLSSGTNTGELFF.

The chain employs TRBV18 and TRBJ1-5; 8 nucleotides align to TRBD1. V shed 2 bases and J 9 bases; nucleotides not matched to a gene: 6. CDR3 length: 14 residues. CDR1 KGHSH and CDR2 LQKENI come from the germline V gene. CDR3 coding DNA: TGTGCCAGCTCACCAGGGCAGGGGGCATGGCCCCAGCATTTT. This encodes CASSPGQGAWPQHF.

The V and J genes are TRBV7-9 and TRBJ2-2, with 7 nucleotides matching TRBD2. Germline V CDR1 and CDR2: SEHNR, FQNEAQ (reference sequence). Unmatched junction bases numbered 9, after V lost 4 bases and J lost 4 bases. This CDR3 is 16 amino acids long. The CDR3: CASSSSAAGVTGELFF. The CDR3 DNA reads as TGTGCCAGCAGCTCGTCCGCTGCGGGAGTCACCGGGGAGCTGTTTTTT.

This clone has just one count. The genes are TRBV27 and TRBJ2-7; 9 nucleotides align to TRBD1. The CDR3 spans 14 residues. In germline, CDR1 is MNHEY, CDR2 SMNVEV (reference sequence). Trimming cost V 7 bases and J 1 base; bases outside gene matches: 5. The CDR3 loop reads CASNDRGGSYEQYF. In nucleotides, the CDR3 is TGTGCCAGCAATGACAGGGGGGGGTCCTACGAGCAGTACTTC.